Reported below is one TCR beta chain. This clonotype was detected ten times or more. Its antigen is not yet known. Within one base of it there is no much larger clone, and no base qualities were kept. These data are taken from a study of early T cells in non-severe SARS-CoV-2 infection (dated by TCRdb to 2020 to 2023). Broadly, across the study: Because TCR sequencing was done on bulk RNA from unsorted whole blood, the alpha and beta chains could not be paired.

The library was prepared using 5' RACE. TCRdb lists the instrument as NextSeq 500. In the TCR library protocol, unique molecular identifiers were attached to individual cDNA molecules to correct for PCR bias and sequencing error. Both TCR alpha and beta chains were sequenced, and tight co-correlation was observed between alpha and beta sequence abundances in each sample. From the authors' description of their analysis: Decombinator V4 was used to annotate TCR sequences for V gene, J gene and CDR3. TCRs were defined as expanded if a significant change between any two time points was detected under a Poisson model with p below 0.0001. TCR abundances were normalised to the total number of TCRs sequenced per sample and were expressed as counts per million. MAIT TCRs were defined by TRAV1-2 paired with TRAJ12, TRAJ20 or TRAJ33, and iNKT TCRs by TRAV10 paired with TRAJ18. A search of VDJdb, accessed on 1 November 2021, was run for TCRs annotated to CMV, EBV and SARS-CoV-2, with TCRs annotated for multiple antigens excluded. TCRdb's own reprocessing of the public reads used fastp at Q25 and MiXCR and kept productive beta chains. Merged by CDR3 protein, the rows form single entries marked with the most common genes and DNA. The V and J calls come from TCRdb's annotation, not from the publication. A total of 60,000 or so distinct CDR3 sequences appear in this sample, 12% of them only once. Around 4.5% of the sample goes to the ten largest clones.

A case-control design nested within a healthcare worker cohort in London, UK, was used, with weekly nasopharyngeal swab PCR tests and blood sampling performed. Healthcare workers were recruited during the week of the UK lockdown, between 23 and 31 March 2020, and followed weekly for up to 16 weeks. According to the germline V gene (reference sequence), CDR1 reads PRHDT and CDR2 reads FYEKMQ. Between the V and J ends, shortened by 8 bases and 2 bases respectively, the junction contains 7 bases. Spanning cysteine to phenylalanine, the CDR3 consists of 12 amino acids. The sequence is cut down to CDR3 DNA, 36 bases in frame from base 1. Findings and caveats that apply to the study as a whole: VDJdb matching was skewed toward anti-spike CD8 responses, so virus-specific expansions were likely underestimated and private and CD4 specificities were missed.

This sequence was found in an adult who was a healthcare worker with PCR-confirmed SARS-CoV-2 infection or an uninfected control (not recorded which). The material sequenced was whole blood. The chain joins TRBV13 to TRBJ1-3; no D gene can be assigned with confidence. The nucleotide sequence is TGTGCCAGCCGGACCCCTGGAAACACCATATATTTT. Its amino acids are CASRTPGNTIYF.